The T cell receptor (beta chain) described here comes from a study of response to subunit inactivated influenza vaccine. This clonotype has only a few counts. What it binds is not known. TCRdb independently ran MiXCR on the RT-PCR reads; one entry per CDR3 protein. The sample gives more than 700,000 distinct CDR3 sequences, less than 25% of which show up once; about 9.4% is in the top ten. Broader study findings: It was the authors' suggestion that each seasonal influenza vaccination recruits few new T cells.

There are 15 residues in the CDR3. Deletions cut 5 bases from V and 0 bases from J, with 13 bases between. From germline, CDR1 is SEHNR and CDR2 FQNEAQ (reference sequence). This clonotype was sampled from a man aged 45-60 years who received an inactivated influenza vaccine. Sequenced material: PBMCs from blood, taken roughly 5 days after vaccination. This sequence joins TRBV7-9 and TRBJ1-1, with D perhaps matching TRBD1 (6 bases). CDR3 DNA: TGTGCCAGCAGCCCCCCGGACAGTATGAACACTGAAGCTTTCTTT. Translation: CASSPPDSMNTEAFF.